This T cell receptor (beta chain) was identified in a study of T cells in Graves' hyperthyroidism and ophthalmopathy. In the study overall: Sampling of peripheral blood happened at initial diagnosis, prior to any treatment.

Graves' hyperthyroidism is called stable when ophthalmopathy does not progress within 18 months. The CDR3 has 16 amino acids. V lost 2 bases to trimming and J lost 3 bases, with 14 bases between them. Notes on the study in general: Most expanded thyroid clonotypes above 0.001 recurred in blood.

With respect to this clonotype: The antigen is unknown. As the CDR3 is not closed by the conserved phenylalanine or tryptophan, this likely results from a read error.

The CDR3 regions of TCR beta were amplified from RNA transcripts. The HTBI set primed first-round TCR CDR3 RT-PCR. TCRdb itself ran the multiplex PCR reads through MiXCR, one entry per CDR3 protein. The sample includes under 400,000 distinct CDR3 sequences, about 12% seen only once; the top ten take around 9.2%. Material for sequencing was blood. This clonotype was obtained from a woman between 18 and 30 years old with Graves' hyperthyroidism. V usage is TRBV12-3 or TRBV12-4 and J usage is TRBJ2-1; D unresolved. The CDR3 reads CASSLKGGRLYNEQFP. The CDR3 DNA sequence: TGTGCCAGCAGTTTAAAGGGTGGGCGCCTCTACAATGAGCAGTTCCCC.